This T cell receptor (beta chain) was sequenced during a study of blood T cells in healthy people across ages. The CDR3 length is 17 residues. Between the trimmed V and J ends, which lost 5 bases and 0 bases, there was a span of 18 bases. In germline, CDR1 is MNHEY, CDR2 SMNVEV (reference sequence). The study recruited healthy Caucasian donors from Russia who were aged about 6 to 90. Peripheral blood from each donor was collected in a volume of approximately 9.5 milliliters. Primers used in a second PCR of roughly 7 to 11 cycles were a sample-barcoded 5' primer and a J-beta primer mix. TCRdb itself ran the 5' RACE reads through MiXCR, one entry per CDR3 protein. The top ten clones hold under 20% of a sample with 1,100,000 or so distinct CDR3 sequences, 35% to 50% of them seen once.

Sequences were obtained from blood. V usage is TRBV27 and J usage is TRBJ2-3; TRBD2 is a possible D gene (6 bases). This sequence originates from a woman aged 60-75 years in good health. The chain's CDR3 is CASSNLRGGGSTDTQYF. The CDR3 DNA follows: TGTGCCAGCAGTAACCTCAGAGGTGGAGGGAGCACAGATACGCAGTATTTT.